The rows below give T cell receptor beta chains drawn from one sample of a study of CD8+CD57+ T cells in acquired aplastic anemia. From the reads, TCRdb called clonotypes with MiXCR, one entry per CDR3 protein. The data show about 190,000 distinct CDR3 sequences, 54% seen once. The sequencing input was sorted CD4+, CD8+, or CD8+CD57+ T cells (not recorded which) from PBMCs. Source of these receptors: a human donor in good health, serving as a control. CDR3s leave out the opening cysteine and the closing phenylalanine or tryptophan. The order of the fields is V gene, J gene, CDR3 protein.

>TRBV19|TRBJ2-3
ASSMGLAEQY
>TRBV10-3|TRBJ2-5
AISDRARQETQY
>TRBV19|TRBJ1-5
ASNLASGYNQPQH
>TRBV20-1|TRBJ1-6
SAPKGGTGEGSPLH
>TRBV4-2|TRBJ1-4
ASSQTPGSYITTNEKLF
>TRBV7-8|TRBJ2-1
ASIPRTSGYNEQF
>TRBV14|TRBJ1-3
ASSPIIGQGNTIY
>TRBV7-2|TRBJ1-2
ASSFDGQGFGNT
>TRBV2|TRBJ1-4
ASSEKLF
>TRBV19|TRBJ1-5
ASSYPTGLSNQPQH
>TRBV12-3/TRBV12-4|TRBJ1-5
ASSLAGAGNQPQH
>TRBV27|TRBJ1-1
ASSLSAAGPNTEAF
>TRBV20-1|TRBJ2-3
SARSGTDSTDTQY
>TRBV6-5|TRBJ2-7
ASSSALSSYEQY
>TRBV7-9|TRBJ2-7
ASRPTGSYEQY
>TRBV7-9|TRBJ2-5
ASSRQGGYQETQY
>TRBV28|TRBJ2-5
ASSLQGTQY
>TRBV25-1|TRBJ2-5
ASSPQLAREQY
>TRBV15|TRBJ2-7
ATSRDGTLYEQY
>TRBV20-1|TRBJ1-6
SAGGQGNSPLH
>TRBV19|TRBJ2-7
ASSSVGQGRSYEQY
>TRBV20-1|TRBJ1-3
SARVSGGSGNTIY
>TRBV19|TRBJ2-1
ASSIDQGREKF
>TRBV19|TRBJ2-7
ASSTAGTPTYEQY
>TRBV20-1|TRBJ2-3
SAVIAGTDTQY
>TRBV29-1|TRBJ1-5
SVAGANQPQH
>TRBV19|TRBJ2-4
ASSAGLAGDLAKNIQY
>TRBV28|TRBJ2-1
ASSTPDQPRDEQF
>TRBV6-2/TRBV6-3|TRBJ2-3
ASSYADTQY
>TRBV7-9|TRBJ1-1
ASSLAGRMNTEAS
>TRBV6-1|TRBJ1-2
ASKEGDYGHT
>TRBV29-1|TRBJ1-1
SVTPGQENTEAF
>TRBV20-1|TRBJ2-3
SARGRGGGSDTQY
>TRBV7-6|TRBJ2-3
ASSQNGQRSDTQY
>TRBV7-2|TRBJ2-6
ASSFGTGVSGANVLT
>TRBV5-1|TRBJ1-1
ASSPRDRVNTEAF
>TRBV10-2|TRBJ2-7
ASNAGAGDTYEQY
>TRBV7-2|TRBJ1-1
ASSPRTSSSFGYTEAF
>TRBV5-1|TRBJ2-5
ASSLVPSGWEVTQY
>TRBV5-1|TRBJ2-5
ASSFGEVDETQY
>TRBV6-2/TRBV6-3|TRBJ1-5
ASSHRGIQPQH
>TRBV7-6|TRBJ2-5
ASSLAGVQETQY
>TRBV2|TRBJ1-2
ASSLRTANYGYT
>TRBV19|TRBJ1-1
ASSPRPTINTEAF
>TRBV6-6|TRBJ2-3
ASEGTFTDTQY
>TRBV2|TRBJ2-3
ASRGTGAFTDTQY
>TRBV7-3|TRBJ2-3
ASSARDARTDTQY
>TRBV25-1|TRBJ2-7
ASSGGANEQY
>TRBV25-1|TRBJ2-1
ASSATGTSDYNEQF
>TRBV7-2|TRBJ2-7
ASSVPRGTGTNEQY
>TRBV10-1|TRBJ1-6
ASSESVGFRSPLH
>TRBV5-6|TRBJ2-5
ASNRVGQVEETQY
>TRBV6-1|TRBJ2-7
ASRLAESYEQY
>TRBV30|TRBJ1-5
AWSSSGLSNQPQH
>TRBV29-1|TRBJ1-1
SGAESNTEAF